This T cell receptor beta chain was sequenced for a study of T cell repertoires in cytomegalovirus infection. Study background: Indicated by public TCR beta signatures were CMV infection and matching HLA type.

This clonotype was seen many times. Its antigen is not known. TCRdb passed the reads through MiXCR, listing each CDR3 protein once. The sample records over 85,000 distinct CDR3 sequences, about 17% being singletons. V shed 2 bases and J shed 8 bases, with 12 bases lying between them. This CDR3 is 13 amino acids long. The germline V gene encodes CDR1 MNHNS and CDR2 SASEGT. Findings and caveats of the study: Summed frequency of shared TCR beta families picked out CMV carriers who also had the relevant HLA. Dominating the ex vivo response were HLA-C-restricted CMV-specific TCR beta clonotypes.

The rearrangement uses TRBV6-1 and TRBJ1-2; D unclear. The TCR comes from a human donor in good health (CMV status not recorded). Some clones in this sample may be carry-over from other donors' samples. Sequenced input: PBMCs. The CDR3: CASSETARRGYTF. The CDR3 bases are TGTGCCAGCAGTGAAACCGCCCGGAGGGGCTACACCTTC.